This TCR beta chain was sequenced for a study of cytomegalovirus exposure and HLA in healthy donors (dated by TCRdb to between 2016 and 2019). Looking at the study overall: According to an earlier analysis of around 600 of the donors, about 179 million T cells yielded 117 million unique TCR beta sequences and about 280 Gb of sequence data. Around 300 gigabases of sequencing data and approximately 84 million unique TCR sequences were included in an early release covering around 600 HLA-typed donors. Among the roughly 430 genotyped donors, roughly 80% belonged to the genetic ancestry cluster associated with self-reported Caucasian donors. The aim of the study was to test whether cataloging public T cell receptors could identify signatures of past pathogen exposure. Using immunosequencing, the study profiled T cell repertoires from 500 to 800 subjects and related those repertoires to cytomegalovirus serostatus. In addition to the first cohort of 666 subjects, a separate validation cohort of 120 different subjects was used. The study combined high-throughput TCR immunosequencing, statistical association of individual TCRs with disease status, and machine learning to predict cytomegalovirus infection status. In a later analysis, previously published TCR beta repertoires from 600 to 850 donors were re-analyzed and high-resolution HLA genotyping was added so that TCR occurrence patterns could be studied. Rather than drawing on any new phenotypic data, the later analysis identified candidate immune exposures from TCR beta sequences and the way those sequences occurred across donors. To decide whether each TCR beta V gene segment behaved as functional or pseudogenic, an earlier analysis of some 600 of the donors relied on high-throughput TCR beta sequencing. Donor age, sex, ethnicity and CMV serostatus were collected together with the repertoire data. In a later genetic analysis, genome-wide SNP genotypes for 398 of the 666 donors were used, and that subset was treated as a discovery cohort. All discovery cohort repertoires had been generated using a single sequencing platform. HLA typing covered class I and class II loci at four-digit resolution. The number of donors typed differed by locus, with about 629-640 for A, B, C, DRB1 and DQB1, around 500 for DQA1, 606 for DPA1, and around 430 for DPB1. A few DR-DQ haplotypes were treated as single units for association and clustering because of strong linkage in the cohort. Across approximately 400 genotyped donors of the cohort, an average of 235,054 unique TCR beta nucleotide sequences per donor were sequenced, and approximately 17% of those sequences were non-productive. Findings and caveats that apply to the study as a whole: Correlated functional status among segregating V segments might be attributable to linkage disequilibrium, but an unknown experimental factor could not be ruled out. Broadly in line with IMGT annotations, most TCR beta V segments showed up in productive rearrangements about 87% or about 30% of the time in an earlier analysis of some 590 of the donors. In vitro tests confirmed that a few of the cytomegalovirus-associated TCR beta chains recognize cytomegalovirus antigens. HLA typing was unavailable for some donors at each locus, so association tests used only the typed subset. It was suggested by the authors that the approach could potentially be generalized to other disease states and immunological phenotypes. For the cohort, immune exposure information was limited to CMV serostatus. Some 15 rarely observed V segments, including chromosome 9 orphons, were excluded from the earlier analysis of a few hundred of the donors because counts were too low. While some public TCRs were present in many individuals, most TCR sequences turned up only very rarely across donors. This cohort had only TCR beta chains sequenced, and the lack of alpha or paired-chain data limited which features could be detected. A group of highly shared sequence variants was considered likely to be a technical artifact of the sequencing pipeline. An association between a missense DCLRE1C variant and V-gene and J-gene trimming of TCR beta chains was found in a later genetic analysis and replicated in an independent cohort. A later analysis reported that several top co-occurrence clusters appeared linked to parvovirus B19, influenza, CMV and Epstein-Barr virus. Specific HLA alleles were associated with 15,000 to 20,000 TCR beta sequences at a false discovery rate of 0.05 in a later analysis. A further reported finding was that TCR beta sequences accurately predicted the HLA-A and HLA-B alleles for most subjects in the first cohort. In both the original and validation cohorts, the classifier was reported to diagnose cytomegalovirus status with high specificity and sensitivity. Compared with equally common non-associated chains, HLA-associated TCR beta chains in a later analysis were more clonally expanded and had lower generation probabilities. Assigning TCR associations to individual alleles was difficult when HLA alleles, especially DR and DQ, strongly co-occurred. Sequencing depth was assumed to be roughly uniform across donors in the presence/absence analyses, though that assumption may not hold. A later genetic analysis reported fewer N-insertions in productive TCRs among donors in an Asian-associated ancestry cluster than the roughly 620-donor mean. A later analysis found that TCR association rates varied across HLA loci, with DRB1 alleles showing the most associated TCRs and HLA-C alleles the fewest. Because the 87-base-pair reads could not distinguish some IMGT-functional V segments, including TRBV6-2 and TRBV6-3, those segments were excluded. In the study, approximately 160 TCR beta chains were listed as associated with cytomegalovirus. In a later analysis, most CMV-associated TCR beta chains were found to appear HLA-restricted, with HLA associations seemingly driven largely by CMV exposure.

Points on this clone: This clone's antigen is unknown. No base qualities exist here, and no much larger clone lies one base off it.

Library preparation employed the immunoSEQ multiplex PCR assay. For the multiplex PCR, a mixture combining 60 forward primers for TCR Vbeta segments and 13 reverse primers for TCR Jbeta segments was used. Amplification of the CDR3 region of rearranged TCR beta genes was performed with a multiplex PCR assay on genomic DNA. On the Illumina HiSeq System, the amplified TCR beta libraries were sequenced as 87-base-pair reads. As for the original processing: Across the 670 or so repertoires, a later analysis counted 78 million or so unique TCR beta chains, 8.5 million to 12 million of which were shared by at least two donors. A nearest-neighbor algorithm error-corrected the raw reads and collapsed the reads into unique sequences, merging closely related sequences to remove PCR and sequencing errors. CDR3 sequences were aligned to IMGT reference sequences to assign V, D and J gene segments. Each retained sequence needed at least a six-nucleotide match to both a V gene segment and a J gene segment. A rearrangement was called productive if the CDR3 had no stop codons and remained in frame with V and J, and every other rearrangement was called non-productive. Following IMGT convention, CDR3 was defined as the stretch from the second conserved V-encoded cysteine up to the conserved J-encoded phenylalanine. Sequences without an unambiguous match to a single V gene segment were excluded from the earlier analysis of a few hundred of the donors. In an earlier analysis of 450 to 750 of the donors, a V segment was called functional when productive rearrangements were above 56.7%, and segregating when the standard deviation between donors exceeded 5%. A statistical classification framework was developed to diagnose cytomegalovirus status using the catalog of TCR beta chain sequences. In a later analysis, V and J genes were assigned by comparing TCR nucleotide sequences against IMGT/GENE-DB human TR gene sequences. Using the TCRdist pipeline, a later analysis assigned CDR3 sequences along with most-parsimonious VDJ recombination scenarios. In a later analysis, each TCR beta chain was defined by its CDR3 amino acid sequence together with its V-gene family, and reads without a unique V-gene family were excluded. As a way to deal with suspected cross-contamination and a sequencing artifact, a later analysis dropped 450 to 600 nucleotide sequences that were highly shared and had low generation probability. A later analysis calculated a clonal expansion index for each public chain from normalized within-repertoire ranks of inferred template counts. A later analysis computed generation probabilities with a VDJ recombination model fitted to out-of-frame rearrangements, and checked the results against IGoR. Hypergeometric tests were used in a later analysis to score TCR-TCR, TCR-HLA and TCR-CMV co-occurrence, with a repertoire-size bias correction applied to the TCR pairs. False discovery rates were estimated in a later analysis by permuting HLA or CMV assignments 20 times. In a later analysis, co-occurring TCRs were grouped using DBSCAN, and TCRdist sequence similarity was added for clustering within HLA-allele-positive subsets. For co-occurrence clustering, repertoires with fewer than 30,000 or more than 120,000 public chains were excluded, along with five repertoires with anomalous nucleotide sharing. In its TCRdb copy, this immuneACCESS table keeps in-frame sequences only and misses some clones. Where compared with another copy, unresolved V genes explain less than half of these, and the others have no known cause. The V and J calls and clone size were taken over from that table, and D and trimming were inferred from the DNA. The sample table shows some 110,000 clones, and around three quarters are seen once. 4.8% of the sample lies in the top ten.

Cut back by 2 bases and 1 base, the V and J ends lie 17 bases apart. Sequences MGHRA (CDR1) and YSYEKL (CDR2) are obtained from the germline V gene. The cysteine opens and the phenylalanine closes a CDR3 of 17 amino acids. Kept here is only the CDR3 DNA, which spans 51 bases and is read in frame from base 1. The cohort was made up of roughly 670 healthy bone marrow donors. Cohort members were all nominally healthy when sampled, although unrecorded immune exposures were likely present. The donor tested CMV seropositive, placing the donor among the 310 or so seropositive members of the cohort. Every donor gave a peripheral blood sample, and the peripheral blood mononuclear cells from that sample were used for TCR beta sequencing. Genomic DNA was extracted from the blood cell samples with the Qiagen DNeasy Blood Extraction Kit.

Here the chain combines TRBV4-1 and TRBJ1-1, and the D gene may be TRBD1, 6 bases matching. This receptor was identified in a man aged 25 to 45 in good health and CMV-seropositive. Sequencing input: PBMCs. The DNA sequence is TGCGCCAGCAGCCAATCCCACGCAAAGGACAGGAACACTGAAGCTTTCTTT. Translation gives CASSQSHAKDRNTEAFF.